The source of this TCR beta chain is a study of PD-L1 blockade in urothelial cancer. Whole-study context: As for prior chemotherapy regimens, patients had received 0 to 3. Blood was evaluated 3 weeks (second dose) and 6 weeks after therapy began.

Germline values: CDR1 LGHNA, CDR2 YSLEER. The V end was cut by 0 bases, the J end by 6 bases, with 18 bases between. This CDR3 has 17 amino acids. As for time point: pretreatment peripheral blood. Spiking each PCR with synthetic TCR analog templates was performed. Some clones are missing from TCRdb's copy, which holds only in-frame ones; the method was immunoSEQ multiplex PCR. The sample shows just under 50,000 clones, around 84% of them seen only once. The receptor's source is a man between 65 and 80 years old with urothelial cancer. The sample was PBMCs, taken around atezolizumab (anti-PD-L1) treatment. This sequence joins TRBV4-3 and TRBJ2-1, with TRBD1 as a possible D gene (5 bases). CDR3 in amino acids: CASSQDAGSSLINEQFF. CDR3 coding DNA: TGCGCCAGCAGCCAAGATGCAGGGTCAAGCCTGATCAATGAGCAGTTCTTC.